The 13 T cell receptor beta chains in this list originate from one sample, sequenced in a study of cytomegalovirus exposure and HLA in healthy donors. Primers: 60 Vbeta forward and 13 Jbeta reverse. Method: immunoSEQ multiplex PCR; TCRdb's copy keeps in-frame clones and lacks some. The sample includes more than 150,000 clones, 80% of them seen just once. Sequences were obtained from PBMCs. These receptors were taken from a woman between 25 and 40 years old in good health and CMV-seronegative.

J is TRBJ2-5 and V is TRBV2; a possible D gene is TRBD1 (5 bases). The V end was cut by 3 bases, the J end by 2 bases, with 10 bases between. This CDR3 comprises 14 residues. CDR1 SNHLY and CDR2 FYNNEI come from the germline V gene. CDR3 in DNA: TGTGCCAGCAGTGAGAAGGGGTGGCAAGAGACCCAGTACTTC. Residues: CASSEKGWQETQYF.

This chain uses TRBV5-4 with TRBJ2-2, with 10 bases that match TRBD2. With 3 bases clipped from V and 2 bases from J, the junction kept 4 bases outside the gene matches. CDR1 SGHNT and CDR2 YYREEE come from the germline V gene (reference sequence). The CDR3 covers 16 residues. This chain's CDR3 is CASSSGLAVNTGELFF. CDR3 in DNA: TGTGCCAGCAGCTCTGGACTAGCGGTAAACACCGGGGAGCTGTTTTTT.

This rearrangement joins TRBV4-2 to TRBJ2-7; 14 positions match TRBD2. Trimming removed 4 bases from V and 3 bases from J; junction bases left unmatched: 5. The CDR3 totals 16 residues. The germline gives CDR1 LGHNA, CDR2 YNFKEQ. The CDR3 DNA sequence: TGTGCCAGCAGCCTGTCCGGGACTAGCGGGGGCTACGAGCAGTACTTC. The encoded protein is CASSLSGTSGGYEQYF.

The CDR3 protein is CASSVLAGGLTGELFF. CDR3 coding DNA: TGTGCCAGCAGCGTTCTAGCGGGGGGACTCACCGGGGAGCTGTTTTTT. V gene TRBV6-4 combines with J gene TRBJ2-2, with TRBD2 matching 11 bases. V trimming: 6 bases; J trimming: 4 bases; junction bases outside the gene matches: 7. Germline V gene data show CDR1 as MRHNA and CDR2 as SNTAGT. This CDR3 spans 16 amino acids.

This chain connects TRBV30 to TRBJ2-6; 7 bases agree with TRBD2. The CDR3 contains 17 residues. In germline, CDR1 is GTSNPN, CDR2 SVGIG (reference sequence). Germline trimming cut 0 bases from V and 0 bases from J; bases unmatched to any gene: 5. The CDR3, as DNA: TGTGCCTGGAGTGTGGGGGGGGACCTCTCTGGGGCCAACGTCCTGACTTTC. Translation gives CAWSVGGDLSGANVLTF.

This rearrangement joins TRBV7-6 to TRBJ2-3; D remains unclear. Deletions cut 0 bases from V and 5 bases from J, with 15 bases between. Germline V gene data show CDR1 as SGHVS and CDR2 as FNYEAQ. The CDR3 has 16 residues. CDR3 loop: CASSLAELEAKDTQYF. CDR3 sequence (DNA): TGTGCCAGCAGCTTAGCGGAGTTAGAGGCGAAAGATACGCAGTATTTT.

The genes are TRBV5-1 and TRBJ1-1, with 7 nucleotides matching TRBD1. Trimming took 4 bases from V and 6 from J; bases not matched to a gene: 9. The germline V gene encodes CDR1 SGHRS and CDR2 YFSETQ. The CDR3 runs to 14 residues. CDR3 nucleotides: TGCGCCAGCAGCGGGGACAGCTCAGGCGCTGAAGCTTTCTTT. Protein product: CASSGDSSGAEAFF.

The chain uses TRBV9 and TRBJ2-7; 9 positions match TRBD2. CDR1 is SGDLS, CDR2 YYNGEE, per germline. The V gene end was trimmed by 3 bases and the J gene end by 4 bases; junction bases not matched to a gene: 11. There are 16 residues in the CDR3. For the CDR3, the DNA is TGTGCCAGCAGCGCCCGGACTAGCGATGGTGGATACGAGCAGTACTTC. Encoded protein: CASSARTSDGGYEQYF.

This clone was counted a few times. V gene TRBV9 combines with J gene TRBJ1-6, with a tentative D call TRBD1 (5 bases). Germline lookup yields CDR1 SGDLS and CDR2 YYNGEE. Trimming stripped 4 bases from V and 8 bases from J, with 13 bases between. The CDR3 totals 14 residues. CDR3 DNA: TGTGCCAGCAGCCCAACGCCGGGGGATTCACCCCTCCACTTT. Amino acid sequence: CASSPTPGDSPLHF.

The rearrangement links TRBV6-6 to TRBJ2-7; 10 bases are shared with TRBD1. Looked up from germline, CDR1 is MNHNY and CDR2 is SVGAGI (reference sequence). V was clipped by 0 bases and J by 3 bases; unmatched bases: 5. This CDR3 comprises 16 residues. CDR3 region: CASSYSWTGGNYEQYF. The CDR3 bases are TGTGCCAGCAGTTACTCGTGGACAGGGGGAAACTACGAGCAGTACTTC.

The chain links TRBV2 to TRBJ1-2; 8 nucleotides line up with TRBD1. In germline, CDR1 is SNHLY, CDR2 FYNNEI. V gave up 10 bases and J gave up 4 bases; unmatched junction bases: 11. The CDR3 contains 14 residues. The CDR3 is CATLLDRASYGYTF. The CDR3 region has the DNA TGTGCCACCTTACTGGACAGGGCCTCCTATGGCTACACCTTC.

The rearrangement links TRBV6-1 to TRBJ1-1; D remains ambiguous. Trimming took off 6 bases at V and 5 bases at J, with 19 bases between the two ends. The CDR3 loop spans 15 amino acids. CDR1 and CDR2 from the germline V gene are MNHNS and SASEGT. For the CDR3, the DNA is TGTGCCAGCAGCGACTATGACCCGGGGTGGACTGAAGCTTTCTTT. Protein product: CASSDYDPGWTEAFF.

Here the CDR3 DNA reads TGTGCCACCAGCAGAGGGGCGGCGGGGACAGCCCTCAATGAGCAGTTCTTC. This encodes CATSRGAAGTALNEQFF. The chain uses TRBV15 and TRBJ2-1, with D perhaps matching TRBD1 (7 bases). Trimming removed 1 base at V and 6 bases at J, with 19 bases between. CDR1 LNHNV and CDR2 YYDKDF come from the germline V gene (reference sequence). CDR3 length: 17 amino acids.